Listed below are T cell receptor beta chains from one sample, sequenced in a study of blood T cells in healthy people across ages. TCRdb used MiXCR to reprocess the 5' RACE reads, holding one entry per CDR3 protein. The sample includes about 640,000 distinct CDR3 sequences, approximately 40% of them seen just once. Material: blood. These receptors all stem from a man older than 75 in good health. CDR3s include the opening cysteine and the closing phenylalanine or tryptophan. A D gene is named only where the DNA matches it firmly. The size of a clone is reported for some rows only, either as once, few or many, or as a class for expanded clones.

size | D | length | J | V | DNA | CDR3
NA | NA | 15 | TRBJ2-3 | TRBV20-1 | TGCAGTGCTAGAAGGGGGGAAAGGAACACAGATACGCAGTATTTT | CSARRGERNTDTQYF
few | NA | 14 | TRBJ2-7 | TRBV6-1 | TGTGCCAGCAATATGAGGGACACGGCCTACGAGCAGTACTTC | CASNMRDTAYEQYF
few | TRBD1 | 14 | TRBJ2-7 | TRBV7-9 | TGTGCCAGCAGCTACAGGGGGCAAAACGACGAGCAGTACTTC | CASSYRGQNDEQYF
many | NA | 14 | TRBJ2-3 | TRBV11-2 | TGTGCCAGCAGCTTAGACAGGGCCCCAGATACGCAGTATTTT | CASSLDRAPDTQYF
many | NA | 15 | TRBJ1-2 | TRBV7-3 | TGTGCCAGCAGCCTTCCAGATAGAGCTAACTATGGCTACACCTTC | CASSLPDRANYGYTF
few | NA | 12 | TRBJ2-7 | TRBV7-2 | TGTGCCAGCAGCTCTCGGCCCGTCGAGCAGTACTTC | CASSSRPVEQYF
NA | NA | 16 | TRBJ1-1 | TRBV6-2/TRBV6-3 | TGTGCCAGCAGTTACCCCCAAGACAGGTTGAACACTGGAGCTTTCTTT | CASSYPQDRLNTGAFF
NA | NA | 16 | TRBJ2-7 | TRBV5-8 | TGTGCCAGCAGCTTCCGCAGAACTTCTCGCTCCTACGAGCAGTACTTC | CASSFRRTSRSYEQYF
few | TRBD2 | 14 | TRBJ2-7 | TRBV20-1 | TGCACAACACAGCGGGAGGTCTCCTCCTACGAGCAGTACTTC | CTTQREVSSYEQYF
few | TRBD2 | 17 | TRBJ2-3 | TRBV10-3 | TGTGCCATCAGTGGACAACTAGCGGGGATTCTTGATCGGGGGCAGTATTTT | CAISGQLAGILDRGQYF
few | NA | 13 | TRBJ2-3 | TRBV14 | TGTGCCAGCAGCCAAGACAGGTTGAATACGCAGTATTTT | CASSQDRLNTQYF
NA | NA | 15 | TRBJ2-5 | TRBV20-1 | TGCAGTGCTGTGCGGAGGCCCGCCCTTCCCGAGACCCAGTACTTC | CSAVRRPALPETQYF
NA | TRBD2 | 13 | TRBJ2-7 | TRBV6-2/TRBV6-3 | TGTGCCAGCAGGCGGGGGGCGCGCAACGAGCAGTACTTC | CASRRGARNEQYF
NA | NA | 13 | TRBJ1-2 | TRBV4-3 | TGCGCCAGCAGCCGCTTAGGACAGTATGGCTACACCTTC | CASSRLGQYGYTF
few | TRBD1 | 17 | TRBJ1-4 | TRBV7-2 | TGTGCCAGCAGCTTAGTTGGGACAGGGGGCGCTAATGAAAAACTGTTTTTT | CASSLVGTGGANEKLFF
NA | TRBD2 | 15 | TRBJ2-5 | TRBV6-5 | TGTGCCAGCAGTTCCCCTAGCGGACACCAAGAGACCCAGTACTTC | CASSSPSGHQETQYF
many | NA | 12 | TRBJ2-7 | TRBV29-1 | TGCAGCGCCCGGGCGGGGACCTACGAGCAGTACTTC | CSARAGTYEQYF
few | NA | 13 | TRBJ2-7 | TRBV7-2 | TGTGCCAGCAGCGAGACGACAGTTCTCGAGCAGTACTTC | CASSETTVLEQYF
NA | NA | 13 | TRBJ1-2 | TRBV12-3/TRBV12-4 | TGTGCCAGTTACAAGGGGGGCCAGTATGGCTACACCTTC | CASYKGGQYGYTF
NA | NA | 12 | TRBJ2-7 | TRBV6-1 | TGTGCCAGCAGTGAAGCCCTGCTGGAGCAGTACTTC | CASSEALLEQYF
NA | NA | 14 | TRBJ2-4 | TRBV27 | TGTGCCAGCAGTTTGGGGCAGGATGTAAACATTCAGTACTTC | CASSLGQDVNIQYF
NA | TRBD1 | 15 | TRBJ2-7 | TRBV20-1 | TGCAGTGCTAGAGATGGACAGGGTCCCCACTACGAGCAGTACTTC | CSARDGQGPHYEQYF
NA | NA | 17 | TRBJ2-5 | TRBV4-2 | TGTGCCAGCAGCCAAGATAGTGGGTCTAGTAGGGGCAATGAGCAGTACTTC | CASSQDSGSSRGNEQYF
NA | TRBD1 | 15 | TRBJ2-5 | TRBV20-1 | TGCAGTGCTAGAGATCGGGGACAGGCCCAAGAGACCCAGTACTTC | CSARDRGQAQETQYF
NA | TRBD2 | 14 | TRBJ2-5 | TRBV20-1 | TGCAGTGCTAGGGACGGGAGGGCCAGGGAGACCCAGTACTTC | CSARDGRARETQYF
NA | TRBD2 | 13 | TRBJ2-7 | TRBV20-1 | TGCAGTGCTATGACTAGCGGGATAATCGAGCAGTACTTC | CSAMTSGIIEQYF
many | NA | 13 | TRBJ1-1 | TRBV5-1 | TGCGCCAGCAGCCGAGACGGCAACACTGAAGCTTTCTTT | CASSRDGNTEAFF
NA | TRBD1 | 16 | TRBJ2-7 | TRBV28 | TGTGCCAGCAGACCACCAAGACAGGGGGCGGCACACGAGCAGTACTTC | CASRPPRQGAAHEQYF
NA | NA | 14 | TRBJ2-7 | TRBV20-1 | TGCAGTGCAACTCAGATGAGGGACGGGTACGAGCAGTACTTC | CSATQMRDGYEQYF
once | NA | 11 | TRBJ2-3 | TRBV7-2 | TGTGCCAGCAGCCTCCGAGGGGGGCAGTATTTT | CASSLRGGQYF
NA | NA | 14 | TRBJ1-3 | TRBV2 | TGTGCCAGCAGTGAACCCCCCGGCGGAAACACCATATATTTT | CASSEPPGGNTIYF
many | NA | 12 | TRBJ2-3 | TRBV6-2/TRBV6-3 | TGTGCCAGCAGTCCGACAGAAGATACGCAGTATTTT | CASSPTEDTQYF
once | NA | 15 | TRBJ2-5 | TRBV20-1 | TGCAGTGCTAGAGATCCTACAGGGATGAGAGACGGGCAGTACTTC | CSARDPTGMRDGQYF
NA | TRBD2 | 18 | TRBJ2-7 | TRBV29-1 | TGCAGCGTTCCCGGGACTAGCGGGAGGGCCACGGCCCTCAATGAGCAGTACTTC | CSVPGTSGRATALNEQYF
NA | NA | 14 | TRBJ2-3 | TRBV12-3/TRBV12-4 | TGTGCCAGCAGCCGCGGAGAGAGAGCAGATGTGCAGTATTTT | CASSRGERADVQYF
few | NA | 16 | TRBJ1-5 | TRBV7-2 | TGTGCCAGCAGCGAGGGGGACATCATCCCCAATCAGCCCCAGCATTTT | CASSEGDIIPNQPQHF
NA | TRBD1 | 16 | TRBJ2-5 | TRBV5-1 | TGCACCAGCAGCTTGGCCGGGACAGGTCTACAAGAGACCCAGTACTTC | CTSSLAGTGLQETQYF
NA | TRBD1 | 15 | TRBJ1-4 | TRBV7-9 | TGTGCCAGCAGCCCCCTTGGACAGGGAAATGAAAAACTGTTTTTT | CASSPLGQGNEKLFF
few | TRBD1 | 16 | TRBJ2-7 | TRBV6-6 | TGTGCCAGCAGTTCTCCTACGAGGGGGCGTCCCTACGAGCAGTACTTC | CASSSPTRGRPYEQYF
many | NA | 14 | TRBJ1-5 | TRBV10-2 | TGCGCCAGCAGTGAGTCGGGCCCTAATCAGCCCCAGCATTTT | CASSESGPNQPQHF
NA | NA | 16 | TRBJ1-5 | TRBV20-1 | TGCAGTGCTTTTGATTGGACTTCGGGGGGCAATCAGCCCCAGCATTTT | CSAFDWTSGGNQPQHF